The 14 T cell receptor beta chains presented below share a single source sample, sequenced in a study of post-analysis software for immune sequencing data. Each TCR beta cDNA library carried unique molecular identifiers. TCRdb passed the PCR reads through MiXCR, listing each CDR3 protein once. Among about 540,000 distinct CDR3 sequences listed, approximately 34% were seen once. No antigens are known for them. Study-wide findings and caveats: TRBV segments more frequent in patients than in controls numbered roughly five and included TRBV5-6, TRBV5-1 and TRBV20-1.

Input material: blood. The receptor source for this set is a girl aged 2-17 years with multiple sclerosis.

CDR3: CSVEGGGSGANVLTF. In DNA form, the CDR3 reads TGCAGCGTTGAGGGGGGGGGCTCTGGGGCCAACGTCCTGACTTTC. V is TRBV29-1 and J is TRBJ2-6; TRBD2 matches 7 bases. Per germline, CDR1 SQVTM and CDR2 ANQGSEA. CDR3 length equals 15 residues. V lost 3 bases to trimming and J lost 0 bases; unmatched junction nucleotides: 2.

The chain uses TRBV9 and TRBJ2-7; 8 positions match TRBD1. The CDR3 contains 15 residues. Germline V CDR1 and CDR2: SGDLS, YYNGEE. V lost 4 bases and J lost 0; bases outside the gene matches: 6. The CDR3 nucleotides are TGTGCCAGCAGCCCACAGGGGGAGAGCTCCTACGAGCAGTACTTC. It yields the protein CASSPQGESSYEQYF.

This clonotype was seen only once. The chain is built from TRBV18 and TRBJ2-1, with TRBD2 matching 7 bases. Germline CDR1 reads KGHSH; CDR2 reads LQKENI. V shed 3 bases and J 9 bases; nucleotides not matched to a gene: 2. This CDR3 contains 12 residues. The CDR3 DNA follows: TGTGCCAGCTCACCGACTAGCAGTGAGCAGTTCTTC. As protein: CASSPTSSEQFF. The full variable domain, in which reference TRBV18 and TRBJ2-1 provide the parts outside the CDR3, is NAGVMQNPRHLVRRRGQEARLRCSPMKGHSHVYWYRQLPEEGLKFMVYLQKENIIDESGMPKERFSAEFPKEGPSILRIQQVVRGDSAAYFCASSPTSSEQFFGPGTRLTVL.

The genes are TRBV12-3 or TRBV12-4 and TRBJ2-4, with TRBD1 matching 10 bases. The CDR3 is 14 residues long. After removal of 4 bases from V and 5 bases from J, the junction contained 2 bases not matched to a gene. The CDR3 DNA is TGTGCCAGCAGTTCCGGGACAGGGGAAAACATTCAGTACTTC. Amino acid sequence: CASSSGTGENIQYF.

The chain has TRBV18 and TRBJ2-1; 10 bases are shared with TRBD2. The CDR3 extends over 18 amino acids. CDR1 is KGHSH and CDR2 is LQKENI in the germline V gene. With 5 bases clipped from V and 7 bases from J, the junction kept 17 bases outside the gene matches. This chain's CDR3 is CASSADRAEAGGQNEQFF. Here the CDR3 DNA reads TGTGCCAGCTCAGCAGACAGGGCAGAAGCGGGGGGGCAAAATGAGCAGTTCTTC. The whole variable domain, filled in from reference TRBV18 and TRBJ2-1, reads NAGVMQNPRHLVRRRGQEARLRCSPMKGHSHVYWYRQLPEEGLKFMVYLQKENIIDESGMPKERFSAEFPKEGPSILRIQQVVRGDSAAYFCASSADRAEAGGQNEQFFGPGTRLTVL.

This chain uses TRBV6-5 with TRBJ1-1, with TRBD1 as a possible D gene (5 bases). Germline loops: CDR1 MNHEY, CDR2 SVGAGI. The ends were cut back, 0 bases at V and 5 bases at J, with 10 bases in the middle. There are 14 residues in the CDR3. The CDR3 nucleotides read TGTGCCAGCAGTTACTCGATCTGGGGGACTGAAGCTTTCTTT. Protein: CASSYSIWGTEAFF.

This clonotype appeared a few times. The CDR3 coding sequence is TGTGCCAGCAGCTTGGTTCAAAATGAGCAGTTCTTC. Translated, it gives CASSLVQNEQFF. The chain uses TRBV5-5 and TRBJ2-1; no firm D call. Per the germline V gene, CDR1 is SGHKS and CDR2 is YYEKEE (reference sequence). CDR3 length: 12 residues. V was pared by 0 bases and J by 7 bases, with 5 bases between. The entire variable domain, with the rest obtained from reference TRBV5-5 and TRBJ2-1, is as follows: DAGVTQSPTHLIKTRGQQVTLRCSPISGHKSVSWYQQVLGQGPQFIFQYYEKEERGRGNFPDRFSARQFPNYSSELNVNALLLGDSALYLCASSLVQNEQFFGPGTRLTVL.

The CDR3 protein is CASSSAGAPSNQPQHF. The CDR3, as DNA: TGTGCCAGCAGTTCTGCGGGCGCGCCAAGCAATCAGCCCCAGCATTTT. The chain is built from TRBV12-3 or TRBV12-4 and TRBJ1-5; D is undetermined. The ends were cut back, 4 bases at V and 1 base at J, with 14 bases in the middle. The CDR3 is 16 amino acids.

This clonotype was counted between two and nine times. The chain combines TRBV20-1 with TRBJ1-1, with no clear D. The germline V gene encodes CDR1 DFQATT and CDR2 SNEGSKA (reference sequence). There are 13 residues in the CDR3. Trimming shortened V by 3 bases and J by 0 bases, and 8 bases separated the two germline ends. The CDR3 DNA is TGCAGTGCTAGCTTTCACCTGAACACTGAAGCTTTCTTT. This encodes CSASFHLNTEAFF.

The CDR3 reads CAISESSQTTGGYGYTF. The CDR3 DNA reads TGTGCCATCAGTGAGTCGAGTCAGACAACTGGTGGCTATGGCTACACCTTC. This chain links TRBV10-3 with TRBJ1-2; D is unclear. CDR1 is ENHRY, CDR2 SYGVKD, per germline. This CDR3 spans 17 amino acids. V shed 0 bases and J shed 4 bases, with 18 bases lying between them.

The gene calls are TRBV20-1 and TRBJ2-1; 12 positions agree with TRBD2. CDR3 size: 18 residues. J lost 0 bases, V lost 6 bases, and 12 bases had no gene match. Germline assignment: CDR1 DFQATT and CDR2 SNEGSKA (reference sequence). CDR3 DNA sequence: TGCAGTGCCGAGACGGCTAGCGGGGGGGGAAGCTCCTACAATGAGCAGTTCTTC. Amino acids: CSAETASGGGSSYNEQFF.

The chain employs TRBV5-6 and TRBJ2-5, with D possibly being TRBD1 (7 bases). Trimming stripped 4 bases from V and 5 bases from J, with 18 bases between. The germline CDR1 and CDR2 sequences are SGHDT and YYEEEE. This CDR3 contains 15 residues. The CDR3: CASSRGTVSSETQYF. CDR3 coding DNA: TGTGCCAGCAGCCGGGGGACAGTCTCCTCGGAGACCCAGTACTTC.

This clonotype was seen a handful of times. V usage is TRBV20-1 and J usage is TRBJ2-7; D may correspond to TRBD1 or TRBD2 (6 bases each). This CDR3 spans 11 amino acids. V shed 4 bases and J shed 4 bases, with 8 bases lying between them. Germline V gene sequence: CDR1 DFQATT, CDR2 SNEGSKA (reference sequence). The CDR3 reads CSAKGGYEQYF. The DNA of the CDR3 is TGCAGTGCTAAGGGGGGATACGAGCAGTACTTC.

This clonotype was seen a single time. At one of its ends the junction is not consistent with the germline gene, which may arise from a read error. The CDR3 sequence: CASSVTSGGWETQYF. CDR3 coding DNA: TGTGCCAGCAGCGTAACCTCAGGGGGCTGGGAGACCCAGTACTTC. The rearrangement links TRBV7-3 to TRBJ2-5; 8 nucleotides line up with TRBD1. This CDR3 has 15 residues. CDR1 and CDR2 from the germline V gene are SGHTA and FQGTGA.